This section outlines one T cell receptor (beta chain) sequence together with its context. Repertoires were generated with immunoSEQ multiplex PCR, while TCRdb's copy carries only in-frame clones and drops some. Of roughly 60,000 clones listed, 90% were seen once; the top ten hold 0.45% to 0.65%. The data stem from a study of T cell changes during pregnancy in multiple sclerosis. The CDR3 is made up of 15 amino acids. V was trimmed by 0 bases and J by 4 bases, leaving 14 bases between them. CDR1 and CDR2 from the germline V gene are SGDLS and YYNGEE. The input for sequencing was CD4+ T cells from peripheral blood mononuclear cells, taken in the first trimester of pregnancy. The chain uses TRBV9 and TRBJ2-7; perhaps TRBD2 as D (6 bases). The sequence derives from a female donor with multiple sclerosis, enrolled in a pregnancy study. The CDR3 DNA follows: TGTGCCAGCAGCGTAGGTGAGGGAGGACCTTACGAGCAGTACTTC. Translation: CASSVGEGGPYEQYF.